This TCR beta chain was retrieved from a study of technical replicates of blood from a handful of donors. Profiled with immunoSEQ multiplex PCR; TCRdb holds only in-frame clones, not every one. The table lists about 76,000 clones, around 94% of them singletons. The TCR comes from a human donor in good health. The sample was T cells isolated from PBMCs.

CDR3 in DNA: TGTGCCAGCAGCGAACAGGGGGAAGCCGGGGAGCTGTTTTTT. Encoded protein: CASSEQGEAGELFF. The chain joins TRBV7-9 to TRBJ2-2; 8 positions agree with TRBD1. CDR1 and CDR2 (germline): SEHNR, FQNEAQ (reference sequence). J was trimmed by 6 bases and V by 5 bases; bases with no gene match: 5. There are 14 residues in the CDR3.